Listed below are T cell receptor beta chains from one sample, sequenced in a study of blood T cell repertoires in COVID-19. Clones were sequenced by immunoSEQ multiplex PCR, and TCRdb holds only the in-frame ones, with some missing. The data show about 250,000 clones, around four fifths seen once. Sequenced sample: peripheral blood. The source is a man aged 35-49 years with active or convalescent COVID-19. CDR3s include the opening cysteine and the closing phenylalanine or tryptophan. D genes are given only for firm matches. Expanded clones get a size class; other rows say once, few or many, or leave the size out.

cdr3_aa cdr3_nt d_call j_call v_call clone_size
CASSEGGTGTGNTIYF TGTGCCAGCAGTGAAGGTGGGACAGGGACTGGAAACACCATATATTTT TRBD1 TRBJ1-3 TRBV6-1 once
CASSRLAGAITDTQYF TGTGCCAGCAGCCGCCTAGCGGGGGCGATCACAGATACGCAGTATTTT TRBD2 TRBJ2-3 TRBV7-2 .
CASSHGLADYNEQFF TGCGCCAGCAGCCATGGACTAGCAGACTACAATGAGCAGTTCTTC TRBD2 TRBJ2-1 TRBV5-1 .
CASSFETGGAGEQYF TGTGCCAGCAGTTTCGAAACAGGAGGGGCCGGCGAGCAGTACTTC . TRBJ2-7 TRBV6-5 .
CASRPGGINYGYTF TGTGCCAGCAGGCCGGGAGGGATCAACTATGGCTACACCTTC . TRBJ1-2 TRBV2 .
CASSSPWAGGTEAFF TGTGCCAGTAGTTCCCCGTGGGCGGGGGGGACTGAAGCTTTCTTT . TRBJ1-1 TRBV19 few
CASGTSFTGELFF TGTGCCAGCGGCACTAGCTTTACCGGGGAGCTGTTTTTT . TRBJ2-2 TRBV5-4 .
CATSETGTGTSNEQFF TGTGCCACCAGTGAAACCGGGACAGGGACGTCCAATGAGCAGTTCTTC TRBD1 TRBJ2-1 TRBV24-1 .
CASSIRQGDEQFF TGTGCCAGCAGCATCCGACAGGGCGATGAGCAGTTCTTC TRBD1 TRBJ2-1 TRBV9 .
CASSQDPGSADFNEKLFF TGCGCCAGCAGCCAAGATCCGGGGTCGGCGGACTTTAATGAAAAACTGTTTTTT . TRBJ1-4 TRBV4-1 few
CASSLTGGAEAFF TGTGCCAGCTCCTTAACGGGGGGCGCTGAAGCTTTCTTT . TRBJ1-1 TRBV12-3/TRBV12-4 .
CATEAATNEKLFF TGTGCAACAGAAGCGGCAACTAATGAAAAACTGTTTTTT . TRBJ1-4 TRBV2 .
CASSESGVADIQYF TGTGCCAGCAGTGAATCGGGGGTAGCGGACATTCAGTACTTC . TRBJ2-4 TRBV6-1 once
CASSPRQAQTYNEQFF TGTGCCAGCAGCCCTAGACAGGCCCAAACCTACAATGAGCAGTTCTTC . TRBJ2-1 TRBV5-4 .
CASKVGAGGYTF TGTGCCAGTAAAGTTGGCGCGGGCGGCTACACCTTC . TRBJ1-2 TRBV6-5 .
CASSPRGDRGGDEQFF TGCGCCAGCAGCCCAAGAGGGGACAGGGGAGGCGATGAGCAGTTCTTC TRBD1 TRBJ2-1 TRBV4-1 .
CASSSTASYRDGYTF TGTGCCAGCAGCTCAACAGCCTCCTACAGGGATGGCTACACCTTC . TRBJ1-2 TRBV13 .
CASSLGQDTFAEAFF TGCGCCAGCAGCTTGGGGCAGGACACGTTCGCTGAAGCTTTCTTT . TRBJ1-1 TRBV5-1 .
CAWGTGGVETQYF TGTGCCTGGGGGACGGGGGGGGTAGAGACCCAGTACTTC TRBD2 TRBJ2-5 TRBV30 .
CASSPMGHGNYGYTF TGTGCCAGCTCACCAATGGGCCACGGAAACTATGGCTACACCTTC . TRBJ1-2 TRBV18 few
CASSVAQSETYEQYF TGTGCCAGCAGCGTAGCTCAAAGCGAAACCTACGAGCAGTACTTC . TRBJ2-7 TRBV9 .
CASSLQGNTGELFF TGTGCCAGCAGCCTACAGGGGAACACCGGGGAGCTGTTTTTT . TRBJ2-2 TRBV7-6 .
CAIRGAPQETDTQYF TGTGCCATCAGGGGGGCACCTCAGGAAACAGATACGCAGTATTTT . TRBJ2-3 TRBV10-3 .